This is a list of T cell receptor beta chains from one sample in a study of cytomegalovirus exposure and HLA in healthy donors. Clones were sequenced by immunoSEQ multiplex PCR, and TCRdb holds only the in-frame ones, with some missing. The sample lists 150,000 to 200,000 clones, around 80% occurring once. Material for sequencing was PBMCs. Source of these receptors: a woman in her thirties or forties in good health and CMV-seronegative. Both conserved end residues are part of each CDR3. The order of the fields is V gene, D gene, J gene, clone size, CDR3 DNA, CDR3 protein. D genes are given only for firm matches. For some rows the clone size is stated as once, few or many, or as a class when expanded; others skip it.

TRBV2	NA	TRBJ2-7	NA	TGTGCCAGCACGGAGACCGCCTACGAGCAGTACTTC	CASTETAYEQYF
TRBV5-1	NA	TRBJ1-2	NA	TGCGCCAGCAGCGTGGGCGGAGGGGACAACTATGGCTACACCTTC	CASSVGGGDNYGYTF
TRBV18	NA	TRBJ1-5	NA	TGTGCCAGCTCACTGTATACTCTGAAGGGGCAGGGTGGGGGCAATCAGCCCCAGCATTTT	CASSLYTLKGQGGGNQPQHF
TRBV10-3	TRBD2	TRBJ2-2	NA	TGTGCCATCAGGGGACTAGCGGGGAACACCGGGGAGCTGTTTTTT	CAIRGLAGNTGELFF
TRBV9	TRBD1	TRBJ2-5	NA	TGTGCCAGCAGCCCCCGGACAGGGGGGAGAGAGACCCAGTACTTC	CASSPRTGGRETQYF
TRBV6-1	NA	TRBJ2-7	NA	TGTGCCAGCCGGGGTTCCTCCTACGAGCAGTACTTC	CASRGSSYEQYF
TRBV5-1	TRBD1	TRBJ2-7	NA	TGCGCCAGCAGCTGGACCTCTGGGACAGGAGCCTCCTCAGAGCAGTACTTC	CASSWTSGTGASSEQYF
TRBV10-1	NA	TRBJ1-4	NA	TGCGCCAGCAGTGAAAACGCCCTTCAGGGATTTTTTTTT	CASSENALQGFFF
TRBV5-6	NA	TRBJ1-2	NA	TGTGCCAGCAGCTTGGAACGATCAGGATATGGCTACACCTTC	CASSLERSGYGYTF
TRBV28	TRBD1	TRBJ2-5	NA	TGTGCCAGCAGTCCGGGACAGGGTGTCGAGACCCAGTACTTC	CASSPGQGVETQYF
TRBV10-2	NA	TRBJ1-5	NA	TGCGCCAGCAGTGAGTCAGGGGTCAATCAGCCCCAGCATTTT	CASSESGVNQPQHF
TRBV25-1	TRBD2	TRBJ2-5	NA	TGTGCCAGAACGGGACTAGCGGGAGGCCAAGAGACCCAGTACTTC	CARTGLAGGQETQYF
TRBV6-1	TRBD1	TRBJ1-2	NA	TGTGCCAGCAGTGGCCAGGGGGGTCCCCCCTATGGCTACACCTTC	CASSGQGGPPYGYTF
TRBV7-7	NA	TRBJ2-5	NA	TGTGCTAGCAGCTCGGAGAAAGGGAAGGACAATGTCGAGACCCAGTACTTC	CASSSEKGKDNVETQYF
TRBV6-5	TRBD2	TRBJ2-7	NA	TGTGCCAGCAGCAGACTAGCGGAACCTATTTACGAGCAGTACTTC	CASSRLAEPIYEQYF
TRBV5-6	TRBD2	TRBJ2-1	NA	TGTGCCAGCAGCTTCTCTAGCGGGAGGGGTGAGCAGTTCTTC	CASSFSSGRGEQFF
TRBV2	NA	TRBJ2-1	NA	TGTGCCAGCGGGACCGAAGGGGGGGGCATCACCTACAATGAGCAGTTCTTC	CASGTEGGGITYNEQFF
TRBV30	NA	TRBJ1-1	NA	NA	CAWSVWGAGASFF
TRBV5-6	TRBD1	TRBJ2-7	NA	TGTGCCAGCAGCTTGACAGGACAGGGTCCTGGCGAGCAGTACTTC	CASSLTGQGPGEQYF
TRBV19	TRBD1	TRBJ1-1	NA	TGTGCCAGTGCGACAGGGTTTGGGGGCACTGAAGCTTTCTTT	CASATGFGGTEAFF
TRBV27	TRBD1	TRBJ2-5	NA	TGTGCCCCCCTTGTCCCAACCGGGACAGTTTCCTATGAGCAGTACTTC	CAPLVPTGTVSYEQYF
TRBV5-1	NA	TRBJ2-1	NA	TGCGCCAGCAGCTTGACAAAGAACAATGAGCAGTTCTTC	CASSLTKNNEQFF
TRBV14	TRBD1	TRBJ2-5	few	TGTGCCAGCAGCCTGACCGGGACAGGGAGAGAGACCCAGTACTTC	CASSLTGTGRETQYF
TRBV5-1	NA	TRBJ2-7	NA	TGCGCCAGCAGCTTGAGGCTCAGGGGCAACGAGCAGTACTTC	CASSLRLRGNEQYF
TRBV19	TRBD1	TRBJ1-5	NA	TGTGCCAGTAGTCTCCCTTCTGGACAGGGGATTCGTCAGCCCCAGCATTTT	CASSLPSGQGIRQPQHF
TRBV14	NA	TRBJ1-5	NA	TGTGCCAGCAGCCAAGGGGCTGGTACCAATCAGCCCCAGCATTTT	CASSQGAGTNQPQHF
TRBV5-6	NA	TRBJ2-7	few	TGTGCCAGCAGCCTCGGACTGAGCTCCTACGAGCAGTACTTC	CASSLGLSSYEQYF
TRBV7-2	TRBD1	TRBJ2-7	few	TGTGCCAGCAGCCGACAGGGTTACGAGCAGTACTTC	CASSRQGYEQYF
TRBV7-9	NA	TRBJ2-1	once	TGTGCCAGCAGCTTTACTAGTCTTGGTGAGCAGTTCTTC	CASSFTSLGEQFF
TRBV27	NA	TRBJ2-7	NA	TGTGCCAGCAGTTTATCGTTCATCACCTACGAGCAGTACTTC	CASSLSFITYEQYF
TRBV18	NA	TRBJ2-3	NA	TGTGCCAGCTCACCTGTCGAGGATACGCAGTATTTT	CASSPVEDTQYF
TRBV29-1	NA	TRBJ2-2	NA	TGCAGCGTTGTCGGACTGAACACCGGGGAGCTGTTTTTT	CSVVGLNTGELFF
TRBV2	TRBD2	TRBJ2-3	few	TGTGCCAGCAGGAGGGTAGCGGGCGGCACAGATACGCAGTATTTT	CASRRVAGGTDTQYF
TRBV7-8	NA	TRBJ1-3	NA	TGTGCCAGCAGCTTAGGTCCAGGTGGAAACACCATATATTTT	CASSLGPGGNTIYF
TRBV19	NA	TRBJ2-7	NA	TGTGCCAGTAGTCGAGGAACAGGCCGGGGAGGAGAGCAGTACTTC	CASSRGTGRGGEQYF
TRBV7-9	TRBD2	TRBJ2-7	NA	TGTGCCAGCAGCTTAAGACTAGCGGGCGACTCCTACGAGCAGTACTTC	CASSLRLAGDSYEQYF
TRBV15	NA	TRBJ2-1	NA	TGTGCCACCAGCCGGTCGGAGGGTACCTACAATGAGCAGTTCTTC	CATSRSEGTYNEQFF
TRBV10-3	TRBD1	TRBJ2-7	NA	TGTGCCGTACGGACAGGGATCCGGAACTACGAGCAGTACTTC	CAVRTGIRNYEQYF
TRBV5-4	NA	TRBJ2-7	once	TGTGCCAGCAGCTTGAGACAAACCAACTACGAGCAGTACTTC	CASSLRQTNYEQYF